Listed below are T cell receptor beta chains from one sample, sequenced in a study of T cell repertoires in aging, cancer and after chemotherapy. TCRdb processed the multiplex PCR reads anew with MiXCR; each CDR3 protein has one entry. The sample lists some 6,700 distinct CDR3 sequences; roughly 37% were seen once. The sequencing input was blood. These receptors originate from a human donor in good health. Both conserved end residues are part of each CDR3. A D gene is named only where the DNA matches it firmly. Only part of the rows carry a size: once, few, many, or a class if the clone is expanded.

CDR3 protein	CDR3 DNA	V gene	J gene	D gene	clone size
CAISAGYGYTF	TGTGCCATCAGTGCAGGGTATGGCTACACCTTC	TRBV10-3	TRBJ1-2	-	few
CASSPGGVLSTDTQYF	TGTGCCAGCTCACCAGGAGGGGTCCTTAGCACAGATACGCAGTATTTT	TRBV18	TRBJ2-3	-	few
CASSLVQGLTDTQYF	TGTGCCAGCAGTTTAGTCCAGGGCTTAACAGATACGCAGTATTTT	TRBV12-3/TRBV12-4	TRBJ2-3	-	few
CASSYSKTGTGELFF	TGTGCCAGCAGTTACTCGAAAACGGGAACCGGGGAGCTGTTTTTT	TRBV6-5	TRBJ2-2	-	few
CASSMGPFAKEQYF	TGTGCCAGTAGTATGGGGCCTTTCGCTAAAGAGCAGTACTTC	TRBV19	TRBJ2-7	-	few
CASSLSRVNTEAFF	TGTGCCAGCAGTTTGAGCAGGGTGAACACTGAAGCTTTCTTT	TRBV6-5	TRBJ1-1	-	-
CATSRDQEGASGANVLTF	TGTGCCACCAGCAGAGATCAGGAGGGGGCATCTGGGGCCAACGTCCTGACTTTC	TRBV15	TRBJ2-6	-	medium-sized
CASSPRQDLYEQYF	TGTGCCAGCAGTCCGCGACAGGACCTCTACGAGCAGTACTTC	TRBV27	TRBJ2-7	-	-
CASSPWGAGDTQYF	TGTGCCAGCTCACCATGGGGAGCCGGAGATACGCAGTATTTT	TRBV18	TRBJ2-3	-	-
CASSLSLFGSNEQFF	TGTGCCAGCAGCCTGAGCCTTTTTGGGAGCAATGAGCAGTTCTTC	TRBV7-9	TRBJ2-1	-	few
CASSEWAVSNQPQHF	TGTGCCAGCAGTGAGTGGGCCGTAAGCAATCAGCCCCAGCATTTT	TRBV6-1	TRBJ1-5	-	few
CASSARNRGWNSPLHF	TGTGCCAGTAGTGCCAGGAACAGGGGGTGGAATTCACCCCTCCACTTT	TRBV19	TRBJ1-6	TRBD1	few
CASSRTVSIFSSYEQYF	TGTGCCAGCAGCCGTACCGTATCAATCTTTAGCTCCTACGAGCAGTACTTC	TRBV5-6	TRBJ2-7	-	medium-sized
CASSTDRGGGGELFF	TGTGCCAGCAGTACGGACAGGGGGGGTGGCGGGGAGCTGTTTTTT	TRBV6-5	TRBJ2-2	TRBD1	-
CASRLMGQGNTEAFF	TGTGCCAGCAGGCTTATGGGACAGGGGAACACTGAAGCTTTCTTT	TRBV14	TRBJ1-1	TRBD1	-
CASSLGLAGAYRDTGELFF	TGCGCCAGCAGCTTGGGACTAGCGGGAGCTTATAGGGACACCGGGGAGCTGTTTTTT	TRBV5-1	TRBJ2-2	TRBD2	few
CASSLSGTGGNYGYTF	TGTGCCAGCAGTTTATCCGGGACAGGGGGCAACTATGGCTACACCTTC	TRBV12-3/TRBV12-4	TRBJ1-2	TRBD1	-
CASSRLAPNEQFF	TGTGCCAGCAGCCGACTAGCTCCTAATGAGCAGTTCTTC	TRBV6-5	TRBJ2-1	TRBD2	-
CAISSSGTATNYGYTF	TGTGCCATCAGCTCTTCCGGGACAGCTACCAACTATGGCTACACCTTC	TRBV10-3	TRBJ1-2	TRBD1	-
CATSRGAAGGYSGYTF	TGTGCCACCAGCAGGGGGGCGGCAGGGGGTTACAGTGGCTACACCTTC	TRBV15	TRBJ1-2	TRBD1	-
CASSRRTANYGYTF	TGTGCCAGCAGTCGAAGGACAGCCAACTATGGCTACACCTTC	TRBV12-3/TRBV12-4	TRBJ1-2	-	-
CASSRLAGFYNEQFF	TGTGCCAGTTCCCGACTAGCGGGATTTTACAATGAGCAGTTCTTC	TRBV19	TRBJ2-1	TRBD2	-
CASSQSTDTQYF	TGTGCCAGCAGCCAAAGCACAGATACGCAGTATTTT	TRBV7-6	TRBJ2-3	-	-
CASSLALQDRGDQETQYF	TGTGCCAGCAGCTTGGCTCTACAGGACAGGGGGGATCAAGAGACCCAGTACTTC	TRBV5-6	TRBJ2-5	TRBD1	-
CACSHHQTRTGEVYGYTF	TGTGCCTGTAGTCATCACCAAACACGAACAGGGGAGGTGTATGGCTACACCTTC	TRBV19	TRBJ1-2	TRBD1	-
CASSIGLDRRYGYTF	TGTGCCAGTAGTATTGGCCTGGACAGGCGCTATGGCTACACCTTC	TRBV19	TRBJ1-2	TRBD1	few
CASSLVGSTNEKLFF	TGTGCCAGCAGCCTGGTTGGGTCAACTAATGAAAAACTGTTTTTT	TRBV27	TRBJ1-4	-	medium-sized
CASSFNRVSYNEQFF	TGTGCCAGCAGTTTTAACAGGGTCTCCTACAATGAGCAGTTCTTC	TRBV27	TRBJ2-1	-	-
CATSGTPPEENTDTQYF	TGTGCCACCAGTGGGACCCCCCCGGAGGAGAACACAGATACGCAGTATTTT	TRBV24-1	TRBJ2-3	-	-
CASSLSSGGGRETQYF	TGTGCCAGCAGCTTATCTAGCGGGGGCGGACGGGAGACCCAGTACTTC	TRBV7-2	TRBJ2-5	TRBD2	-
CASSPGSNQPQHF	TGTGCCAGCTCACCCGGTAGCAATCAGCCCCAGCATTTT	TRBV18	TRBJ1-5	-	-
CASSYGQGRSEKLFF	TGTGCCAGCAGCTATGGACAGGGACGGAGTGAAAAACTGTTTTTT	TRBV11-1	TRBJ1-4	TRBD1	-
CATSRGMELNTEAFF	TGTGCCACCAGCAGAGGGATGGAGCTGAACACTGAAGCTTTCTTT	TRBV15	TRBJ1-1	-	-
CASSYEGNQPQHF	TGTGCCAGCAGTTACGAAGGGAATCAGCCCCAGCATTTT	TRBV6-5	TRBJ1-5	-	-
CSASLGGRNTEAFF	TGCAGTGCTAGTCTGGGGGGTAGGAACACTGAAGCTTTCTTT	TRBV20-1	TRBJ1-1	-	-